What follows are 7 T cell receptor beta chains derived from one specimen sequenced in a study of human T cells and chemical hapten exposure. The time point denotes: patch test 1, 2 weeks after DPC sensitization. Regarding treatment: therapeutic diphenylcyclopropenone sensitization with weekly scalp DPC. TCRdb reanalysed the RACE reads using MiXCR and keeps one entry per CDR3 protein. In the table there are fewer than 150,000 distinct CDR3 sequences, approximately 13% of which are singletons. The starting material was whole blood, obtained in connection with sensitization to the hapten diphenylcyclopropenone (DPC). These receptors were obtained from a man between 18 and 29 years old with alopecia areata. Some clones in this sample may be carry-over from other donors' samples.

The V call is TRBV28, the J call TRBJ2-7; D ambiguous. The V and J ends lost 2 bases and 4 bases respectively, with 12 bases between them. There are 14 residues in the CDR3. The germline CDR1 and CDR2 sequences are MDHEN and SYDVKM. CDR3 protein: CASSLRLGRYEQYV. Written as DNA, the CDR3 is TGTGCCAGCAGTTTACGGCTCGGCCGGTACGAGCAGTACGTC.

This chain joins TRBV7-2 and TRBJ2-7, with TRBD1 as a possible D gene (5 bases). The CDR3 consists of 16 residues. The germline CDR1 and CDR2 sequences are SGHTA and FQGNSA. The V and J ends lost 4 bases and 3 bases respectively, with 19 bases between them. CDR3 coding DNA: TGTGCCAGCAGCTCCGCACAGGACACAGGAAACTACGAGCAGTACTTC. This sequence encodes CASSSAQDTGNYEQYF.

This clonotype was picked up a small number of times. The CDR3 region is CASSQGGLTGELFF. The CDR3 DNA reads as TGCGCCAGCAGCCAAGGAGGGCTTACCGGGGAGCTGTTTTTT. The V and J genes are TRBV4-3 and TRBJ2-2; D is possibly TRBD2 (5 bases). Trimming shortened V by 1 base and J by 5 bases, and 8 bases separated the two germline ends. The germline gives CDR1 LGHNA, CDR2 YSLEER. CDR3 length: 14 residues.

This clonotype was found a few times. V gene TRBV27 combines with J gene TRBJ1-2; D is undetermined. The germline V gene encodes CDR1 MNHEY and CDR2 SMNVEV (reference sequence). The CDR3 sequence is 13 residues long. The ends were cut back, 3 bases at V and 0 bases at J, with 5 bases in the middle. The CDR3 protein is CASSLAANYGYTF. The CDR3 DNA reads TGTGCCAGCAGTTTGGCAGCTAACTATGGCTACACCTTC.

J is TRBJ2-5 and V is TRBV7-9, with a tentative D call TRBD2 (7 bases). V lost 5 bases and J 0 bases, leaving 19 bases between the germline ends. CDR1 is SEHNR, CDR2 FQNEAQ, per germline (reference sequence). The CDR3 is 17 amino acids. The CDR3, as DNA: TGTGCCAGCAGCCCTGAGGGGGGGCGAGGGTACCAAGAGACCCAGTACTTC. Translated, it gives CASSPEGGRGYQETQYF.

Only a few counts were recorded for this clonotype. The J gene is TRBJ1-5, the V gene TRBV10-2; 7 nucleotides line up with TRBD1. Germline values: CDR1 WSHSY, CDR2 SAAADI. The J segment lost 1 base and the V segment lost 8 bases, leaving 5 bases of the junction unmatched. The CDR3 covers 14 residues. In DNA, the CDR3 is TGCGCCAGCGCACAGGGGACGAGCAATCAGCCCCAGCATTTT. Translating gives CASAQGTSNQPQHF.

The genes are TRBV11-2 and TRBJ2-2; perhaps TRBD1 as D (6 bases). Per the germline V gene, CDR1 is SGHAT and CDR2 is FQNNGV. The CDR3 extends over 13 amino acids. V was trimmed by 2 bases and J by 6 bases, leaving 7 bases between them. CDR3 in amino acids: CASSLPGAGELFF. CDR3 nucleotide sequence: TGTGCCAGCAGCTTACCAGGGGCCGGGGAGCTGTTTTTT. Complete variable domain (other parts from reference TRBV11-2 and TRBJ2-2): EAGVAQSPRYKIIEKRQSVAFWCNPISGHATLYWYQQILGQGPKLLIQFQNNGVVDDSQLPKDRFSAERLKGVDSTLKIQPAKLEDSAVYLCASSLPGAGELFFGEGSRLTVL.